One and the same sample provided the 23 T cell receptor beta chains below, sequenced in a study of blood T cell repertoires in COVID-19. Method: immunoSEQ multiplex PCR; TCRdb's copy keeps in-frame clones and lacks some. The sample includes about 150,000 clones, roughly 80% of them seen just once. Sequenced sample: peripheral blood. These receptors came from a man between 60 and 75 years old with acute or convalescent COVID-19.

This clone was counted a single time. Written as DNA, the CDR3 is TGTGCCAGCAGCATCCCAGGGCTCTCCTACGAGCAGTACTTC. It translates to CASSIPGLSYEQYF. The chain joins TRBV7-9 to TRBJ2-7; a possible D gene is TRBD1 (5 bases). Germline V gives CDR1 SEHNR, CDR2 FQNEAQ (reference sequence). V lost 5 bases and J 0 bases, leaving 11 bases between the germline ends. The CDR3 loop spans 14 amino acids.

V is TRBV16 and J is TRBJ1-5; no clear D gene. CDR1 and CDR2 from the germline V gene are KGHSY and FQNENV. The length of the CDR3 is 15 residues. V gave up 0 bases and J gave up 6 bases, with 12 bases separating them. CDR3 nucleotide sequence: TGTGCCAGCAGCCAATCGGGCGACGGAACTCAGCCCCAGCATTTT. Protein: CASSQSGDGTQPQHF.

The chain joins TRBV6-5 to TRBJ2-4; D is possibly TRBD2 (5 bases). CDR1 is MNHEY, CDR2 SVGAGI, per germline. V gave up 8 bases and J gave up 0 bases, with 11 bases separating them. The CDR3 length is 14 residues. In nucleotides, the CDR3 is TGTGCCAGCCCGGGGATACTAGCCAAAAACATTCAGTACTTC. The encoded protein is CASPGILAKNIQYF.

This clone was seen just once. V usage is TRBV7-3 and J usage is TRBJ2-3; D might be TRBD2 (6 bases). The V and J ends lost 5 bases and 4 bases respectively, with 13 bases between them. In germline, CDR1 is SGHTA, CDR2 FQGTGA. This CDR3 has 14 residues. The CDR3 DNA reads as TGTGCCAGCAGCCCTTACCGGGACTCAGATACGCAGTATTTT. Protein sequence: CASSPYRDSDTQYF.

The chain employs TRBV21-1 and TRBJ1-2; no check of the table's D call, TRBD1, against the DNA was made. TRBV21-1 is marked as a pseudogene. The CDR3 is made up of 14 amino acids. CDR3 sequence reads: CASSRKQINYGYTF. CDR3 sequence (DNA): TGTGCCAGCAGCCGAAAACAGATAAACTATGGCTACACCTTC.

This clone has a single count. The genes are TRBV11-2 and TRBJ2-2; 7 bases agree with TRBD2. The CDR3 has 17 residues. CDR1 SGHAT and CDR2 FQNNGV come from the germline V gene. Trimming took 1 base from V and 4 from J; bases not matched to a gene: 9. CDR3 bases: TGTGCCAGCAGCTTAGGGTGGCGGGAGCTAAGCACCGGGGAGCTGTTTTTT. Its protein product is CASSLGWRELSTGELFF.

This chain connects TRBV24-1 to TRBJ2-7; 8 positions match TRBD1. Trimming removed 4 bases from V and 7 bases from J; junction bases left unmatched: 11. The CDR3 consists of 15 residues. Germline assignment: CDR1 KGHDR and CDR2 SFDVKD. The DNA of the CDR3 is TGTGCCACCAGTGACCATCCGGACAGGGTAGGAGAGCAGTACTTC. Its protein is CATSDHPDRVGEQYF.

The rearrangement uses TRBV10-3 and TRBJ2-3, with 13 bases identical to TRBD2. In germline, CDR1 is ENHRY, CDR2 SYGVKD. The CDR3 runs to 14 residues. The V segment lost 9 bases and the J segment 4 bases; nucleotides outside the gene matches: 4. The CDR3 sequence: CAIGTSGEADTQYF. CDR3 coding DNA: TGTGCCATTGGGACTAGCGGGGAGGCAGATACGCAGTATTTT.

This clone has just one count. V and J are TRBV6-2 or TRBV6-3 and TRBJ2-7; no reliable D call. The V and J ends lost 2 bases and 0 bases respectively, with 11 bases between them. The CDR3 covers 15 residues. Germline V lookup: CDR1 MNHEY, CDR2 SVGEGT. CDR3 coding DNA: TGTGCCAGCAGTTACGCGGCGGCTCGCTCCTACGAGCAGTACTTC. Translation gives CASSYAAARSYEQYF.

CDR3 sequence reads: CASSLRQQGQPQHF. CDR3 in DNA: TGTGCCAGCAGTTTACGTCAACAGGGGCAGCCCCAGCATTTT. This rearrangement joins TRBV6-2 or TRBV6-3 to TRBJ1-5, with TRBD1 matching over 7 bases. Trimming removed 4 bases from V and 7 bases from J; junction bases left unmatched: 7. Germline values: CDR1 MNHEY, CDR2 SVGEGT. This CDR3 comprises 14 residues.

Only a few counts were recorded for this clone. The same CDR3 is also encoded by other DNA sequences in this sample. The genes are TRBV5-1 and TRBJ2-2; tentatively, D is TRBD1 (6 bases). Germline CDR1 and CDR2: SGHRS and YFSETQ. This CDR3 comprises 14 residues. V lost 4 bases and J lost 0, with 7 bases in between. The CDR3 DNA is TGCGCCAGCAGCGGGGGCGCGAACACCGGGGAGCTGTTTTTT. This gives the protein CASSGGANTGELFF.

This chain uses TRBV5-1 with TRBJ2-3, with 9 nucleotides matching TRBD1. Germline trimming cut 0 bases from V and 4 bases from J; bases unmatched to any gene: 6. CDR1 is SGHRS, CDR2 YFSETQ, per germline. The CDR3 consists of 16 residues. CDR3 sequence: CASSLAGQGVSDTQYF. In nucleotides, the CDR3 is TGCGCCAGCAGCTTGGCGGGACAGGGAGTATCAGATACGCAGTATTTT.

The genes are TRBV25-1 and TRBJ1-3; 9 bases line up with TRBD1. The CDR3 is 15 amino acids. Germline V gene data show CDR1 as MGHDK and CDR2 as SYGVNS. The V gene end was trimmed by 8 bases and the J gene end by 3 bases; junction bases not matched to a gene: 8. The CDR3 region is CASSETGGIGNTIYF. The DNA for the CDR3 is TGTGCCAGCTCAGAGACAGGGGGTATTGGAAACACCATATATTTT.

This sequence joins TRBV2 and TRBJ2-5, with TRBD2 matching 9 bases. V shed 10 bases, J shed 5 bases, and the junction held 8 bases outside the gene matches. This CDR3 is built from 13 residues. Germline V gene sequence: CDR1 SNHLY, CDR2 FYNNEI. The CDR3 coding sequence is TGTGCCACCGCGGGAGGGACGGGGGAGACCCAGTACTTC. This translates into CATAGGTGETQYF.

V gene TRBV28 combines with J gene TRBJ1-2, with D possibly being TRBD1 (5 bases). Germline CDR1 is MDHEN and CDR2 is SYDVKM. V was pared by 6 bases and J by 3 bases, with 23 bases between. This CDR3 contains 17 residues. The CDR3 is CASSKEGLASQDYGYTF. CDR3 in DNA: TGTGCCAGCAGCAAGGAGGGGTTGGCCTCTCAGGACTATGGCTACACCTTC.

The chain carries TRBV4-2 and TRBJ2-4, with D tentatively TRBD2 (5 bases). Germline V lookup: CDR1 LGHNA, CDR2 YNFKEQ. This CDR3 has 14 amino acids. V lost 4 bases to trimming and J lost 0 bases, with 7 bases between them. CDR3 sequence: CASSRELAKNIQYF. CDR3 in DNA: TGTGCCAGCAGCCGGGAGCTAGCCAAAAACATTCAGTACTTC.

The chain joins TRBV13 to TRBJ1-2; D uncertain. The V gene lost 0 bases and the J gene lost 12 bases, with 14 bases spanning the gap. The length of the CDR3 is 13 residues. CDR1 and CDR2 from the germline V gene are PRHDT and FYEKMQ (reference sequence). The CDR3, as DNA: TGTGCCAGCAGCTTAGGGGCGGGATTGGGCCACACCTTC. Its protein is CASSLGAGLGHTF.

V and J are TRBV3-1 (or the pseudogene TRBV3-2) and TRBJ1-3; the D is unclear. The CDR3 spans 17 residues. V dropped 3 bases and J dropped 0 bases, with 15 bases sitting between them. Per the germline V gene, CDR1 is LGHDT and CDR2 is YNNKEL (reference sequence). CDR3 amino acids: CASSQATRGSSGNTIYF. The DNA of the CDR3 is TGTGCCAGCAGCCAGGCCACCCGAGGGAGCTCTGGAAACACCATATATTTT.

The chain couples TRBV19 to TRBJ1-1; TRBD1 matches at 8 bases. The germline V gene encodes CDR1 LNHDA and CDR2 SQIVND (reference sequence). The V gene end was trimmed by 5 bases and the J gene end by 6 bases; junction bases not matched to a gene: 8. The CDR3 loop spans 14 amino acids. The CDR3 sequence: CASSGGQDLPEAFF. Written as DNA, the CDR3 is TGTGCCAGTAGTGGGGGACAGGACCTACCTGAAGCTTTCTTT.

The rearrangement links TRBV6-5 to TRBJ2-7; TRBD1 might be the D (7 bases). V shed 8 bases and J shed 6 bases, with 14 bases lying between them. This CDR3 contains 12 residues. Germline V gene data show CDR1 as MNHEY and CDR2 as SVGAGI. CDR3: CASRLQGGEQYF. For the CDR3, the DNA is TGTGCCAGCCGCCTTCAGGGGGGCGAGCAGTACTTC.

V and J are TRBV5-1 and TRBJ2-5, with 7 bases aligning to TRBD2. The CDR3 is 15 amino acids. The V gene's germline CDR1 is SGHRS and CDR2 YFSETQ. V gave up 1 base and J gave up 2 bases; unmatched junction bases: 5. The CDR3 sequence: CASSLSGVLQETQYF. The CDR3 bases are TGCGCCAGCAGCTTGAGCGGGGTCCTTCAAGAGACCCAGTACTTC. The variable domain in full, with the rest retrieved from reference TRBV5-1 and TRBJ2-5, is KAGVTQTPRYLIKTRGQQVTLSCSPISGHRSVSWYQQTPGQGLQFLFEYFSETQRNKGNFPGRFSGRQFSNSRSEMNVSTLELGDSALYLCASSLSGVLQETQYFGPGTRLLVL.

The V call is TRBV7-3, the J call TRBJ2-1; 7 bases agree with TRBD2. This CDR3 comprises 14 residues. Germline V gene lookup returns CDR1 SGHTA and CDR2 FQGTGA. The V segment lost 5 bases and the J segment 9 bases; nucleotides outside the gene matches: 10. As DNA, the CDR3 is TGTGCCAGCAGCCCCCGGGACGGCGGGAGTGAGCAGTTCTTC. This sequence encodes CASSPRDGGSEQFF.

A few counts support this clone. This chain links TRBV18 with TRBJ1-2; no reliable D call. The CDR3 consists of 14 residues. Germline V CDR1 and CDR2: KGHSH, LQKENI. Trimming left V 3 bases short and J 4 bases short, with 12 bases between. The CDR3 spells CASSPTDSSYGYTF. The CDR3 nucleotides are TGTGCCAGCTCACCCACAGATAGTAGCTATGGCTACACCTTC.